The 3 T cell receptor beta chains reported below all come from one sample, sequenced in a study of early T cells in non-severe SARS-CoV-2 infection. TCRdb reanalysed the 5' RACE reads using MiXCR and keeps one entry per CDR3 protein. The sample carries fewer than 80,000 distinct CDR3 sequences, roughly 9% recorded once. The source was whole blood, collected at baseline. Source of these receptors: an adult who was a healthcare worker with PCR-confirmed SARS-CoV-2 infection or an uninfected control (not recorded which).

The V call is TRBV25-1, the J call TRBJ2-4, with 8 positions matching TRBD1. This CDR3 is built from 18 residues. Trimming took 3 bases from V and 0 from J; bases not matched to a gene: 10. Germline V gene sequence: CDR1 MGHDK, CDR2 SYGVNS. The CDR3 sequence is CASSEDRDGFIAKNIQYF. The CDR3, as DNA: TGTGCCAGCAGTGAGGACAGGGACGGATTCATAGCCAAAAACATTCAGTACTTC.

The genes are TRBV12-3 or TRBV12-4 and TRBJ2-3; TRBD1 aligns across 10 bases. This CDR3 region has 16 residues. The V gene end was trimmed by 5 bases and the J gene end by 2 bases; junction bases not matched to a gene: 7. CDR3 DNA: TGTGCCAGCAGTCTCGACAGGGGGCTTGTCACAGATACGCAGTATTTT. As protein: CASSLDRGLVTDTQYF.

This clonotype showed up just a few times. This chain joins TRBV6-1 and TRBJ2-7; 10 bases are a match to TRBD1. This CDR3 is built from 13 residues. The V segment lost 7 bases and the J segment 6 bases; nucleotides outside the gene matches: 6. Looked up from germline, CDR1 is MNHNS and CDR2 is SASEGT. The CDR3, as DNA: TGTGCCAGCACTATCGGACAGGGGGGCGAGCAGTACTTC. Translated: CASTIGQGGEQYF.